This TCR beta chain was found in a study of regulatory T cells in long-lasting Graves disease. Time point specified: newly diagnosed GD, antithyroid drugs for less than 3 months. Isolated PBMC RNA provided the starting material for the TCR library. A peripheral blood sample, around 8.5 milliliters in volume, was drawn into EDTA tubes. The germline gives CDR1 LNHDA, CDR2 SQIVND (reference sequence). This CDR3 region has 16 residues. Trimming at V came to 3 bases and at J to 4 bases, leaving 11 bases not matched to a gene. HTBI primers from iRepertoire and Arm-PCR of CDR3 regions yielded the TCR beta libraries. From the multiplex PCR reads, TCRdb called clonotypes with MiXCR, one entry per CDR3 protein. The table has hundreds of thousands of distinct CDR3 sequences, 18% seen once. Study-wide results and caveats: Patients with persistent disease showed a bias toward TRBV28, TRBJ1-2 and TRBJ2-5.

Many counts were recorded for this clonotype. Its antigen remains unknown. Sequencing used peripheral blood mononuclear cells (PBMCs), obtained at new diagnosis, from a patient treated with antithyroid drugs. The receptor comes from a female donor with Graves disease. The genes are TRBV19 and TRBJ2-7; 8 bases fit TRBD1. Written as DNA, the CDR3 is TGTGCCAGTAGTATTTACGGGCAGGGGGCGGATTACGAGCAGTACTTC. It specifies CASSIYGQGADYEQYF.